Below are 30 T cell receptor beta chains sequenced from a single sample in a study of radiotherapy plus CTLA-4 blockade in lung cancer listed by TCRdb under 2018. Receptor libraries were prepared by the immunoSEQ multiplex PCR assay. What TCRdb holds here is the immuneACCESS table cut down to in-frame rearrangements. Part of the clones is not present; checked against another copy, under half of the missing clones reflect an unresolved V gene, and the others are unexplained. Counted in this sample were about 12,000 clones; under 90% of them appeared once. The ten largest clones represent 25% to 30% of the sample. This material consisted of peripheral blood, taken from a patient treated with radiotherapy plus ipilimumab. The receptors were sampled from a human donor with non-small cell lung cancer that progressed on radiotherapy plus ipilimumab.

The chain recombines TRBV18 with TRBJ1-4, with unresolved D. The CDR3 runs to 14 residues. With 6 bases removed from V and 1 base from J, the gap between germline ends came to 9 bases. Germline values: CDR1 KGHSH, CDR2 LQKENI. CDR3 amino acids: CASSPVGTNEKLFF. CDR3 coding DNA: TGTGCCAGCTCCCCGGTTGGAACTAATGAAAAACTGTTTTTT.

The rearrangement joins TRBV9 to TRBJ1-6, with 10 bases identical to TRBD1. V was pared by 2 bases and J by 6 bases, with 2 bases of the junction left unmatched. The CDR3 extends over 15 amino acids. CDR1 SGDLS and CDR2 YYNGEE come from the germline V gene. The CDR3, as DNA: TGTGCCAGCAGCGTGGGACAGGGGACTAATTCACCCCTCCACTTT. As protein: CASSVGQGTNSPLHF.

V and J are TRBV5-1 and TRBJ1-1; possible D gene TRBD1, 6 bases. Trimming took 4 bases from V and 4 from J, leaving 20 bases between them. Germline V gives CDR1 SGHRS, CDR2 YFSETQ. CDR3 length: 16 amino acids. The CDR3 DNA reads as TGCGCCAGCAGCGACCCTTTTTCGGGGGCGATCACTGAAGCTTTCTTT. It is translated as CASSDPFSGAITEAFF.

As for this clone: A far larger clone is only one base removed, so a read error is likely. CDR3 loop: CASSPGLGDSPLHF. Written as DNA, the CDR3 is TGTGCCAGCAGTCCGGGCCTTGGGGATTCACCCCTCCACTTT. The chain links TRBV2 to TRBJ1-6; D call uncertain. V was shortened by 5 bases and J by 8 bases, with 13 bases between the two germline ends. Germline V CDR1 and CDR2: SNHLY, FYNNEI. The CDR3 is made up of 14 amino acids.

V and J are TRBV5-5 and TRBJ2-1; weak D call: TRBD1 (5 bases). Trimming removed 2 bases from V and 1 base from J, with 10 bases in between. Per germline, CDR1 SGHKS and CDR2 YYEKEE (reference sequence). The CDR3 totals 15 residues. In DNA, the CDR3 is TGTGCCAGCAGCTTCAGGGAAAAATCCTACAATGAGCAGTTCTTC. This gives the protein CASSFREKSYNEQFF.

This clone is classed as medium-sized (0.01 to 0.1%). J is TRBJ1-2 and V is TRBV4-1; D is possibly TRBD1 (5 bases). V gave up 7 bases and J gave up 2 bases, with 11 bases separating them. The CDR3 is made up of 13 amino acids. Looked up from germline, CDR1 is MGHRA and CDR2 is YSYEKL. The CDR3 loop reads CASKGAQNYGYTF. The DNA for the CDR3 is TGCGCCAGCAAAGGGGCCCAGAACTATGGCTACACCTTC.

CDR3 sequence: CASSPTIVRGIQPQHF. The CDR3 DNA reads TGCGCCAGCAGCCCCACGATCGTCAGGGGGATTCAGCCCCAGCATTTT. The chain employs TRBV4-1 and TRBJ1-5, with 7 bases aligning to TRBD1. The V and J ends lost 4 bases and 6 bases, in that order; junction bases with no gene match: 12. The germline V gene encodes CDR1 MGHRA and CDR2 YSYEKL. The CDR3 sequence is 16 residues long.

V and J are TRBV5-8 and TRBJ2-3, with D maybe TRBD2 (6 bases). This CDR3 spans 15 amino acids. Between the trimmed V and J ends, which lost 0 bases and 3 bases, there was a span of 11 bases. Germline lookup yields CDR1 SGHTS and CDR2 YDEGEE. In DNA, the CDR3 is TGTGCCAGCAGCTTGGCGGGGGACCCGACAGATACGCAGTATTTT. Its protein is CASSLAGDPTDTQYF.

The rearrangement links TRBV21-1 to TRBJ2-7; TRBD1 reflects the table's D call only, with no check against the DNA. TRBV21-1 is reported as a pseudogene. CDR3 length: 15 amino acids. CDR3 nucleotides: TGTGCCAGCAGCACTTCCGACAGGGATATTAGCGAGCAGTACTTC. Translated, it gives CASSTSDRDISEQYF.

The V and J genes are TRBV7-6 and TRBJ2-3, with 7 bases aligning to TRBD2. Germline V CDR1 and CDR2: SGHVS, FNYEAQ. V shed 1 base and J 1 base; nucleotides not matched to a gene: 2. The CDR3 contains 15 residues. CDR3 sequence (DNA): TGTGCCAGCAGCTTAGACGCGGGGGGCACAGATACGCAGTATTTT. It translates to CASSLDAGGTDTQYF.

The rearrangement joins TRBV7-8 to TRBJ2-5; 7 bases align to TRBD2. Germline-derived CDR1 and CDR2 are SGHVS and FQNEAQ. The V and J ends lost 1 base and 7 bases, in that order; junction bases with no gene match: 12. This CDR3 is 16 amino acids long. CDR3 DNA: TGTGCCAGCAGCTTAGGGGGAGCGGGGAAGGAGGGGACCCAGTACTTC. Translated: CASSLGGAGKEGTQYF.

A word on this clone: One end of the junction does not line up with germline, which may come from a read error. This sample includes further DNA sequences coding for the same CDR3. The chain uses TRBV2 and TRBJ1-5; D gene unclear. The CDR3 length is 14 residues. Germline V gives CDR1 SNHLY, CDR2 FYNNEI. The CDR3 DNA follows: TGTGCCTGCAGTTCGGAGGCATGCAATCAGCCCCAGCATTTT. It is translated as CACSSEACNQPQHF.

CDR3 loop: CASSESPGIGYTF. The DNA of the CDR3 is TGTGCCAGCAGTGAATCACCGGGAATTGGCTACACCTTC. This chain joins TRBV6-1 and TRBJ1-2; D remains unclear. Germline CDR1 reads MNHNS; CDR2 reads SASEGT. CDR3 length equals 13 residues. The germline V and J ends were trimmed by 2 bases and 7 bases, with 11 bases remaining between them.

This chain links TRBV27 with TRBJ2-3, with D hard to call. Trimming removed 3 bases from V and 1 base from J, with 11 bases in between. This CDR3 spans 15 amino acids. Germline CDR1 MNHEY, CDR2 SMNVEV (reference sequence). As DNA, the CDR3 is TGTGCCAGCAGTTTTAGTAACCACGGCACAGATACGCAGTATTTT. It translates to CASSFSNHGTDTQYF.

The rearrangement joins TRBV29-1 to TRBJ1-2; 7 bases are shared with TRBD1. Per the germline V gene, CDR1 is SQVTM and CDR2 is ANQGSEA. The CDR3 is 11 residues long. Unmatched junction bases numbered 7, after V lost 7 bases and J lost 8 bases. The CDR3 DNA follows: TGCAGCGCAGGACAGGAACCGGGCTACACCTTC. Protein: CSAGQEPGYTF. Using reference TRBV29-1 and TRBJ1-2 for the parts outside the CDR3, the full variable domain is SAVISQKPSRDICQRGTSLTIQCQVDSQVTMMFWYRQQPGQSLTLIATANQGSEATYESGFVIDKFPISRPNLTFSTLTVSNMSPEDSSIYLCSAGQEPGYTFGSGTRLTVV.

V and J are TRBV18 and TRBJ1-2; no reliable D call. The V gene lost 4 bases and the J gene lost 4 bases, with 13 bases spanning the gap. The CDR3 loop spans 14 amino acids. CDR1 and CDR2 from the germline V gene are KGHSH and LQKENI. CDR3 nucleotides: TGTGCCAGCTCACAAAAGTTGGAGGCCTATGGCTACACCTTC. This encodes CASSQKLEAYGYTF.

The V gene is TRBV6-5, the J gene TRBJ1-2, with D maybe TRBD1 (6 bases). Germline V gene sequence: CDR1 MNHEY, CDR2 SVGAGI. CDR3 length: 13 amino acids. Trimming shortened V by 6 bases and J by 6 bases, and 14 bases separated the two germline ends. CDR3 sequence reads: CASRRQVEDGYTF. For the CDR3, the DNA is TGTGCCAGCAGACGACAGGTCGAGGATGGCTACACCTTC.

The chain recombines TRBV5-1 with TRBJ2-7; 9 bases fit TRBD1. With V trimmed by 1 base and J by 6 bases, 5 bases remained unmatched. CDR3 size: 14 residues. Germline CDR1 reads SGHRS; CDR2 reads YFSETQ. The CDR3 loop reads CASSLTGGGSEQYF. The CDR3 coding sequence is TGCGCCAGCAGCTTGACAGGGGGCGGATCCGAGCAGTACTTC.

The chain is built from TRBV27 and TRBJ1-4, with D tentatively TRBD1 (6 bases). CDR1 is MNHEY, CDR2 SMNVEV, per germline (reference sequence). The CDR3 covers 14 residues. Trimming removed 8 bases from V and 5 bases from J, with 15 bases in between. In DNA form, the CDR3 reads TGTGCCAGCGGTCCCGGACAGATCAATGAAAAACTGTTTTTT. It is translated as CASGPGQINEKLFF.

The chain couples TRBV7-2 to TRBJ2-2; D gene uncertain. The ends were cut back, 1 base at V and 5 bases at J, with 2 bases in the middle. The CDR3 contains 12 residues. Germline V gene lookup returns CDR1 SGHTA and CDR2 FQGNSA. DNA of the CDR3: TGTGCCAGCAGCTTAGAGACCGGGGAGCTGTTTTTT. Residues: CASSLETGELFF.

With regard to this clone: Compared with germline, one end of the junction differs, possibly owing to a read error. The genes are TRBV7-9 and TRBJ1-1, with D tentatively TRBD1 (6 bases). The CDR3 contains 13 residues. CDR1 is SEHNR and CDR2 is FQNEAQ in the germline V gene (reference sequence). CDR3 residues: CASSTGLKTEAFF. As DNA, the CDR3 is TGTGCCAGCAGTACAGGGTTGAAGACTGAAGCTTTCTTT.

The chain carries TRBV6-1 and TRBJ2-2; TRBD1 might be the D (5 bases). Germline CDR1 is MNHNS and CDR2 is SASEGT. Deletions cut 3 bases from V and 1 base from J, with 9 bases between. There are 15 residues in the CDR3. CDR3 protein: CASSEGRWNTGELFF. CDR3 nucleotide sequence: TGTGCCAGCAGTGAGGGGCGGTGGAACACCGGGGAGCTGTTTTTT.

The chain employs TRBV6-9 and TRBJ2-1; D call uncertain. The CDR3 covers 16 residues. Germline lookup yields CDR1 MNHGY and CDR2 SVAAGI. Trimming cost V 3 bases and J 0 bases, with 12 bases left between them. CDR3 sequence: CASSYRRPSSYNEQFF. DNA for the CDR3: TGTGCCAGCAGTTACCGGCGTCCTAGCTCCTACAATGAGCAGTTCTTC.

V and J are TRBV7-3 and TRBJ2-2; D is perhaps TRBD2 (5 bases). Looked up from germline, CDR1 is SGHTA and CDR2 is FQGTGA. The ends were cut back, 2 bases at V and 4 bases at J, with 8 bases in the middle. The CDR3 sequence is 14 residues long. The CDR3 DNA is TGTGCCAGCAGCTTAGGGGAGACCACCGGGGAGCTGTTTTTT. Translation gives CASSLGETTGELFF.

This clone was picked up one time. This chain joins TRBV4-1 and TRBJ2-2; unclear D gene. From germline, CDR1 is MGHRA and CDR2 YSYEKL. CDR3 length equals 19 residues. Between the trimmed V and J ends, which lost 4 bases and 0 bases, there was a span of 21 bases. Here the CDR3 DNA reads TGCGCCAGCAGCCTAGCTGCATGGAAGATATCCGCGAACACCGGGGAGCTGTTTTTT. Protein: CASSLAAWKISANTGELFF.

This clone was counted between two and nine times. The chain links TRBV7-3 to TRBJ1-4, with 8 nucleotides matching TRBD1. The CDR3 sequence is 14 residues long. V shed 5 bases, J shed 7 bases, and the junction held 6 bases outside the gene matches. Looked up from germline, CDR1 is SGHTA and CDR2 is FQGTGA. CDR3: CASSPTGVREKLFF. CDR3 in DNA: TGTGCCAGCAGCCCGACAGGGGTCCGTGAAAAACTGTTTTTT.

The CDR3: CASSLYDYEQYF. DNA of the CDR3: TGTGCCAGCAGCTTGTATGACTACGAGCAGTACTTC. This chain uses TRBV5-5 with TRBJ2-7; D is undetermined. The V gene lost 1 base and the J gene lost 3 bases, with 5 bases spanning the gap. Germline CDR1 SGHKS, CDR2 YYEKEE (reference sequence). This CDR3 is built from 12 residues. Variable domain in full (rest from reference TRBV5-5 and TRBJ2-7): DAGVTQSPTHLIKTRGQQVTLRCSPISGHKSVSWYQQVLGQGPQFIFQYYEKEERGRGNFPDRFSARQFPNYSSELNVNALLLGDSALYLCASSLYDYEQYFGPGTRLTVT.

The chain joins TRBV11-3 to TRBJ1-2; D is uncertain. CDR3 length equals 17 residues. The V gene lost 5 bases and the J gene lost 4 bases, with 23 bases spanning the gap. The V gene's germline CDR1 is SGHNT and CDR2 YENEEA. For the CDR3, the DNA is TGTGCCAGCAGCAGCTACGGCCATCTCGGAAAGACCTATGGCTACACCTTC. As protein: CASSSYGHLGKTYGYTF. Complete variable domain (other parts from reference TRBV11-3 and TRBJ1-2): EAGVVQSPRYKIIEKKQPVAFWCNPISGHNTLYWYLQNLGQGPELLIRYENEEAVDDSQLPKDRFSAERLKGVDSTLKIQPAELGDSAVYLCASSSYGHLGKTYGYTFGSGTRLTVV.

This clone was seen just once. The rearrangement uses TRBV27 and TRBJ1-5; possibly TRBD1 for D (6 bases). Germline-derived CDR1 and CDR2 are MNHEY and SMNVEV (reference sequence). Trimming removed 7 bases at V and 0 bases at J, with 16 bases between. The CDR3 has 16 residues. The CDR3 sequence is CASTWGRIPSNQPQHF. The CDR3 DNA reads TGTGCCAGCACCTGGGGGCGGATCCCTAGCAATCAGCCCCAGCATTTT.

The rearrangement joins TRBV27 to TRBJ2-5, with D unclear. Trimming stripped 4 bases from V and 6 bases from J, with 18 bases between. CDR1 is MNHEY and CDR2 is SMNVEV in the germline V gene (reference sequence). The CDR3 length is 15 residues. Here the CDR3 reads CASSSYLSGIKTQYF. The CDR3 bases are TGTGCCAGCAGTTCTTACCTGTCAGGAATCAAGACCCAGTACTTC.